This T cell receptor (beta chain) was captured in a study of CD4 and CD8 cells across lung adenocarcinoma regions (dated by TCRdb to 2017 to 2018). In terms of the full investigation: The study examined intratumor heterogeneity of the T cell receptor repertoire by comparing tumor centers with tumor margins.

Donors were patients with localized lung adenocarcinoma, a subtype of non-small cell lung cancer. The margins of localized lung adenocarcinomas were where the samples came from. CD8+ T cells from tumor tissue were profiled separately from CD4+ T cells for TCR repertoire analysis. On this clonotype itself: Its antigen specificity is not known. Germline is not matched at one junction end, which may reflect a read error.

The library was prepared using PCR. Sequencer: HiSeq X Ten. TCRdb reprocessed the public reads (quality trimming at Q25 with fastp, clone calling with MiXCR) and kept in-frame beta chains. Rows are combined by CDR3 protein, so each entry shows the most common genes and DNA. Counted in this sample were about 12,000 distinct CDR3 sequences; about 50% of them appeared once. The ten most abundant clones make up less than 35% of the sample. From the cysteine through the phenylalanine, the CDR3 covers 14 amino acids. Of the read, only the CDR3 DNA is kept; its 42 bases are in frame from base 1. The germline V gene encodes CDR1 SSHAT and CDR2 FNYEAQ (reference sequence).

The chain uses TRBV7-7 and TRBJ2-5; TRBD1 is a weak D gene call, 5 bases matching. The origin of this receptor is a male donor with lung adenocarcinoma. The CD4 and CD8 labels of this study may be unreliable. The source material was CD8+ T cells from the margin of a lung tumor. What the cell subset or site label conveys for this sample: tumor margin region. The CDR3 amino acid sequence is: CASSLGPSQETQYF. The DNA reads as follows: TGTGCTAGCAGCTTGGGGCCCTCTCAAGAGACCCAGTACTTC.